These 3 T cell receptor beta chains were sequenced from one sample in a study of follicular helper T cells after annual influenza vaccination. As to time point: 2014-2015 season, pre-vaccination. Clones were read by immunoSEQ multiplex PCR, and TCRdb kept only the in-frame ones, dropping some. The data contain thousands of clones, 80% of them singletons. The sample in question was CXCR5+ CD38- circulating T follicular helper cells from blood, obtained on the day of influenza vaccination. Documented subset: circulating Tfh, non-naive CD4+CXCR5+PD-1+ (ICOS+CD38+ or ICOS-CD38-). All receptors derive from an adult who received the influenza vaccine.

This sequence joins TRBV27 and TRBJ1-2, with unresolved D. The germline V and J ends were trimmed by 3 bases and 2 bases, with 13 bases remaining between them. Germline lookup yields CDR1 MNHEY and CDR2 SMNVEV (reference sequence). This CDR3 is 15 amino acids long. The CDR3 spells CASSFYAASNYGYTF. The CDR3 region has the DNA TGTGCCAGCAGTTTCTATGCAGCGTCCAACTATGGCTACACCTTC.

This clone showed up just once. The chain employs TRBV9 and TRBJ2-3; the D is unclear. The CDR3 consists of 14 residues. V was clipped by 0 bases and J by 3 bases, with 8 bases between them. CDR1 and CDR2 (germline): SGDLS, YYNGEE. The CDR3 protein is CASSVGRPTDTQYF. The CDR3 nucleotides are TGTGCCAGCAGCGTAGGGAGACCGACAGATACGCAGTATTTT.

The chain combines TRBV4-3 with TRBJ2-3; TRBD2 aligns across 10 bases. The V and J ends lost 0 bases and 1 base, in that order; junction bases with no gene match: 7. This CDR3 contains 18 residues. Germline V CDR1 and CDR2: LGHNA, YSLEER. In DNA, the CDR3 is TGCGCCAGCAGCCAAGATCGAGCGGGGGGGCGGGGCACAGATACGCAGTATTTT. This codes for CASSQDRAGGRGTDTQYF.